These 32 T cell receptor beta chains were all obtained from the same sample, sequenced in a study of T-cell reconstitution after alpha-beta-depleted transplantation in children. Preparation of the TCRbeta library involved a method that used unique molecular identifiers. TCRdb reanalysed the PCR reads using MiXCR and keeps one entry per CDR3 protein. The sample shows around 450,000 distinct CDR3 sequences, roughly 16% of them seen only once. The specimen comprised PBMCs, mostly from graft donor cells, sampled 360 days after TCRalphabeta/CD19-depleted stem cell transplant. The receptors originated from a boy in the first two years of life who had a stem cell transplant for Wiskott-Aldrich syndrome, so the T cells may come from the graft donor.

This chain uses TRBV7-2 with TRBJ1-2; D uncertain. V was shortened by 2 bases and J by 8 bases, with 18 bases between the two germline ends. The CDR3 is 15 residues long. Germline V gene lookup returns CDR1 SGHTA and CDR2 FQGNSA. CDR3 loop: CASSLRAEIDGGYTF. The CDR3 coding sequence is TGTGCCAGCAGCTTAAGGGCAGAGATAGATGGAGGCTACACCTTC.

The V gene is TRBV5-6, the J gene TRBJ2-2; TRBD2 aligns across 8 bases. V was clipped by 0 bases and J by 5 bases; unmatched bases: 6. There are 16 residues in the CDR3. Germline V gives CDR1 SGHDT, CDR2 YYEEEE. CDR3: CASSLGSGSGTGELFF. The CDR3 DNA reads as TGTGCCAGCAGCTTGGGGAGCGGGAGCGGAACCGGGGAGCTGTTTTTT.

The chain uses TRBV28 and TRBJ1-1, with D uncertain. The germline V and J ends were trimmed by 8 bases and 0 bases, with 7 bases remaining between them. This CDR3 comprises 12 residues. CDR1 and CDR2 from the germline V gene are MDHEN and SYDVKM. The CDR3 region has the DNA TGTGCCAGCCCTCAGTTGAACACTGAAGCTTTCTTT. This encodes CASPQLNTEAFF.

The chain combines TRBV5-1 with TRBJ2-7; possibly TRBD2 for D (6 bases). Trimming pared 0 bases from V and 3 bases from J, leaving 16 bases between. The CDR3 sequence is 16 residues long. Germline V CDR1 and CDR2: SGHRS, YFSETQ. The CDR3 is CASSLAGGQVFYEQYF. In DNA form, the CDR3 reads TGCGCCAGCAGCTTGGCCGGAGGGCAGGTTTTCTACGAGCAGTACTTC. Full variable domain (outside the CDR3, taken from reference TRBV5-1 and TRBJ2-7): KAGVTQTPRYLIKTRGQQVTLSCSPISGHRSVSWYQQTPGQGLQFLFEYFSETQRNKGNFPGRFSGRQFSNSRSEMNVSTLELGDSALYLCASSLAGGQVFYEQYFGPGTRLTVT.

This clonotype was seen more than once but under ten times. DNA for the CDR3: TGTGCCAGCAGAGCACAGGGGTTAGGCGAGCAGTACTTC. Translating gives CASRAQGLGEQYF. The V and J genes are TRBV28 and TRBJ2-7; TRBD1 aligns across 7 bases. This CDR3 has 13 amino acids. In germline, CDR1 is MDHEN, CDR2 SYDVKM. After removal of 6 bases from V and 6 bases from J, the junction contained 8 bases not matched to a gene.

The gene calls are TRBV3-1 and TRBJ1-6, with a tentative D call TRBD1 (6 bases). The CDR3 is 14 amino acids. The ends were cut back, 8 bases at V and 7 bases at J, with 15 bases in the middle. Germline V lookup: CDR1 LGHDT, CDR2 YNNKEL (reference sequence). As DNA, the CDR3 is TGTGCCAGCGGCCGGACAGAGATAAATTCACCCCTCCACTTT. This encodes CASGRTEINSPLHF.

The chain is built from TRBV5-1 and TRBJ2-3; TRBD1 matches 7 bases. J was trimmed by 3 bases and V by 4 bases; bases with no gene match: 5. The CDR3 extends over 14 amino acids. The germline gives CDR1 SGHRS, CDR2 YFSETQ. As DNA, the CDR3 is TGCGCCAGCAGCCGGGACAGCGAAACAGATACGCAGTATTTT. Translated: CASSRDSETDTQYF.

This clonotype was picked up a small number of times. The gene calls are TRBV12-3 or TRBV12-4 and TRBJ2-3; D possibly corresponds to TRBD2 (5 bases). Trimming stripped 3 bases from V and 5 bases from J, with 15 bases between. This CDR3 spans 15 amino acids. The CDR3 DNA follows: TGTGCCAGCAGTTTTTCATGGAGAGGGCTAGATACGCAGTATTTT. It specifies CASSFSWRGLDTQYF.

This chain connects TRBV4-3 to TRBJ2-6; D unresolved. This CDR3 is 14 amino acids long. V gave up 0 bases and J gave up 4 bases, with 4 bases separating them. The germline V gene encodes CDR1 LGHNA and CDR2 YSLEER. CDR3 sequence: CASSQDTGANVLTF. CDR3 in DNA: TGCGCCAGCAGCCAAGATACCGGGGCCAACGTCCTGACTTTC.

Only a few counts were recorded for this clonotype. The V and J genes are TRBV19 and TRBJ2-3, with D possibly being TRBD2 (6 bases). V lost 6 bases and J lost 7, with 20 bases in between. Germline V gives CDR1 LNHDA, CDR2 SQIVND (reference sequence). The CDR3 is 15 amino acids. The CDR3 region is CASSLIQTSNNTQYF. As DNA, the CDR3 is TGTGCCAGTAGCTTAATCCAGACTAGTAACAATACGCAGTATTTT.

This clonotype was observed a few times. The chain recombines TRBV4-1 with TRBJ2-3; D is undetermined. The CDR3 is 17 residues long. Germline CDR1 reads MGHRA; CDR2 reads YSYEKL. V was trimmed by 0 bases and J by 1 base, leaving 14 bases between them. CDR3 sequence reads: CASSQDSKYLRTDTQYF. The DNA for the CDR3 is TGCGCCAGCAGCCAAGATTCGAAGTACCTCCGCACAGATACGCAGTATTTT.

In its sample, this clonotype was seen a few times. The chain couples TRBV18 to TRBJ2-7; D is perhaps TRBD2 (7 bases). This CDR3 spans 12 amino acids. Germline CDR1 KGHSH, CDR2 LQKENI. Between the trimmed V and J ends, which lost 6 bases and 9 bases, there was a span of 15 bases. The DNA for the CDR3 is TGTGCCAGCTCCCGGTCGGCGGGGGCGCAGTACTTC. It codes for CASSRSAGAQYF.

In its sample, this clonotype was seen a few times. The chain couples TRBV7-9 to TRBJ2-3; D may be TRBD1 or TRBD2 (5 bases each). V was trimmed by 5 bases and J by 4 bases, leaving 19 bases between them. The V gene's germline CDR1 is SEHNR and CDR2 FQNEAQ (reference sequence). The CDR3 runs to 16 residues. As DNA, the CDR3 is TGTGCCAGCAGCCCGAGGCAGGGACCACTAGCAGATACGCAGTATTTT. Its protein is CASSPRQGPLADTQYF.

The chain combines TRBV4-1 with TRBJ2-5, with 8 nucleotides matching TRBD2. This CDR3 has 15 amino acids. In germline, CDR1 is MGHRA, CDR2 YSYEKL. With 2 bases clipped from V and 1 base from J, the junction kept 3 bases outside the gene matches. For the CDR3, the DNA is TGCGCCAGCAGCCAAATTGGACTAGCCCAAGAGACCCAGTACTTC. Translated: CASSQIGLAQETQYF.

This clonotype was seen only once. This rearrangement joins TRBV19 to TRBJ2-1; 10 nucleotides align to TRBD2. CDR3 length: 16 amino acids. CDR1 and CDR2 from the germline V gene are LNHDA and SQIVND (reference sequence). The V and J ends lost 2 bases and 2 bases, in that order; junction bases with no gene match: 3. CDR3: CASSISGLAAYNEQFF. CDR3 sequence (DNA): TGTGCCAGTAGTATATCCGGACTAGCGGCCTACAATGAGCAGTTCTTC.

The CDR3: CSALTSGSSYEQYF. Written as DNA, the CDR3 is TGCAGTGCACTGACTAGCGGGAGCTCCTACGAGCAGTACTTC. The chain uses TRBV20-1 and TRBJ2-7; TRBD2 matches at 12 bases. The germline gives CDR1 DFQATT, CDR2 SNEGSKA (reference sequence). Germline trimming cut 6 bases from V and 0 bases from J; bases unmatched to any gene: 3. The CDR3 loop spans 14 amino acids.

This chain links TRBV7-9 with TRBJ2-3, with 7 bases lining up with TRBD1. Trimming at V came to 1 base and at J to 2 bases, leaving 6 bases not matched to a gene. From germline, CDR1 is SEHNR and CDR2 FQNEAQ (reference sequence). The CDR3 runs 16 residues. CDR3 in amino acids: CASSLGRDSLTDTQYF. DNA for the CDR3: TGTGCCAGCAGCTTAGGCCGGGACAGCCTCACAGATACGCAGTATTTT.

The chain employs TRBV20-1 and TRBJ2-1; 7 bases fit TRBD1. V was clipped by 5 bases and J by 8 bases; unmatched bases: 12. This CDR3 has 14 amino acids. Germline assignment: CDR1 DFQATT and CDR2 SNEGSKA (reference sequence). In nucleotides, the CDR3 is TGCAGTGCTTCGAACTGGGACAGCTTCGATGAGCAGTTCTTC. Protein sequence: CSASNWDSFDEQFF.

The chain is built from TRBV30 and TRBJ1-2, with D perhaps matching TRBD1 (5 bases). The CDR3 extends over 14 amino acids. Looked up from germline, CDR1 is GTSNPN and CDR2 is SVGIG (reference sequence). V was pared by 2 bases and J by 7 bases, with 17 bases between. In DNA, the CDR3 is TGTGCCTGGAGTTACATTCCGGGGGGACCTGGCTACACCTTC. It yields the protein CAWSYIPGGPGYTF. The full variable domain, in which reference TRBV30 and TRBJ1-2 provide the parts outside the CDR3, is SQTIHQWPATLVQPVGSPLSLECTVEGTSNPNLYWYRQAAGRGLQLLFYSVGIGQISSEVPQNLSASRPQDRQFILSSKKLLLSDSGFYLCAWSYIPGGPGYTFGSGTRLTVV.

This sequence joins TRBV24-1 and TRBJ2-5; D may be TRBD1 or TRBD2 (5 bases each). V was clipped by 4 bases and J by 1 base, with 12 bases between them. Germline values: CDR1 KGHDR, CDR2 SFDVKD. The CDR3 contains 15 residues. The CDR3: CATSDPGQSQETQYF. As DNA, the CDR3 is TGTGCCACCAGTGACCCGGGGCAGTCCCAAGAGACCCAGTACTTC.

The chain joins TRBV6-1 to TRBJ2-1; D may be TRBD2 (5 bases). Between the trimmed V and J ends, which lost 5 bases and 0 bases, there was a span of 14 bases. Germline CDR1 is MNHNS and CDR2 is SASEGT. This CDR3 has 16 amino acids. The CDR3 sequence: CASSLDGLDSYNEQFF. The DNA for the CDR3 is TGTGCCAGCAGTCTGGACGGACTGGACTCCTACAATGAGCAGTTCTTC.

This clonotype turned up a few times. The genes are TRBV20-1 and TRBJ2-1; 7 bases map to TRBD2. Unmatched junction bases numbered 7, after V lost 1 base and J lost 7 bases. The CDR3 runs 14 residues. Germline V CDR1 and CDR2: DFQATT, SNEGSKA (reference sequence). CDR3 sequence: CSARAAGVGNEQFF. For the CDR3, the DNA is TGCAGTGCTAGAGCCGCGGGAGTGGGGAATGAGCAGTTCTTC.

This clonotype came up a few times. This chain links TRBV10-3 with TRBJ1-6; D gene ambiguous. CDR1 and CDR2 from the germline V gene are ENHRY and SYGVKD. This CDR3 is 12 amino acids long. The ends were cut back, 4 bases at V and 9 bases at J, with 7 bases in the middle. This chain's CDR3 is CAISGWGSPLHF. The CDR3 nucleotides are TGTGCCATCAGTGGTTGGGGTTCACCCCTCCACTTT.

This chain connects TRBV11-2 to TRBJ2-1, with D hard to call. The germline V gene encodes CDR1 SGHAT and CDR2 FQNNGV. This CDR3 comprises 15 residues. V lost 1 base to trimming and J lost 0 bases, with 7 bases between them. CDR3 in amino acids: CASSLGAVSYNEQFF. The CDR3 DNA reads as TGTGCCAGCAGCTTAGGTGCGGTCTCCTACAATGAGCAGTTCTTC.

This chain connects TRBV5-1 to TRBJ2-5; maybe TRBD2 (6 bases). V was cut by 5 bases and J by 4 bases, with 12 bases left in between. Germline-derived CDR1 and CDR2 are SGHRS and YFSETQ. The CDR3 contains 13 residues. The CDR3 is CASSSQGLETQYF. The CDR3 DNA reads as TGCGCCAGCAGTTCGCAGGGACTAGAGACCCAGTACTTC.

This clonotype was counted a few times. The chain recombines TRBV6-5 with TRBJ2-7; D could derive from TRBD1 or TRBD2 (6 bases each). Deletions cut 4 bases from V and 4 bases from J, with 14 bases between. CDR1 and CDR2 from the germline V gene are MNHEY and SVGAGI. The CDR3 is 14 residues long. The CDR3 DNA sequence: TGTGCCAGCAGTTCTCGGGGGCCGACTTACGAGCAGTACTTC. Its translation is CASSSRGPTYEQYF.

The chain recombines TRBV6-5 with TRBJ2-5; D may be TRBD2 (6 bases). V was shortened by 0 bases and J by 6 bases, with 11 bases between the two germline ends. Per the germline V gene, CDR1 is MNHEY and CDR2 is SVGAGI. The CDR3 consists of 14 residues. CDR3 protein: CASSYSGRGKTQYF. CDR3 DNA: TGTGCCAGCAGTTACTCGGGTCGGGGGAAGACCCAGTACTTC.

The CDR3, as DNA: TGTGCCAGCAGTTGGGGACAGGCCCACTACGAGCAGTACTTC. Translating gives CASSWGQAHYEQYF. The chain has TRBV12-3 or TRBV12-4 and TRBJ2-7; 8 bases fit TRBD1. The CDR3 totals 14 residues. The ends lost 4 bases at V and 3 bases at J; junction bases unmatched: 5.

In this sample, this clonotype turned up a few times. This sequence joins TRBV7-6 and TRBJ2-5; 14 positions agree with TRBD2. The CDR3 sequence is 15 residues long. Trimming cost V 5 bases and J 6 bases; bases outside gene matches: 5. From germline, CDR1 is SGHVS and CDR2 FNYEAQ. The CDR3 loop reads CASSPGTSGSKTQYF. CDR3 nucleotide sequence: TGTGCCAGCAGCCCCGGGACTAGCGGGAGTAAGACCCAGTACTTC.

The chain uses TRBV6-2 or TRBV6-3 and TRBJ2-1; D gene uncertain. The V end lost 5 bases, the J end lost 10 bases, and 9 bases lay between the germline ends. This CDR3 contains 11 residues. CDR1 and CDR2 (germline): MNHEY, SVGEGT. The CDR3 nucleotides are TGTGCCAGCAGTCGAACAAGAGAGCAGTTCTTC. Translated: CASSRTREQFF.

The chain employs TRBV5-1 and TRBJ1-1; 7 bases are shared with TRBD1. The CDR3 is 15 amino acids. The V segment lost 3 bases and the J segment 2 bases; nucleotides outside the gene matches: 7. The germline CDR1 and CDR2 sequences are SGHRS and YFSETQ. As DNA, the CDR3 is TGCGCCAGCAGCTGTACAGGGGACCCTAACACTGAAGCTTTCTTT. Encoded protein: CASSCTGDPNTEAFF.

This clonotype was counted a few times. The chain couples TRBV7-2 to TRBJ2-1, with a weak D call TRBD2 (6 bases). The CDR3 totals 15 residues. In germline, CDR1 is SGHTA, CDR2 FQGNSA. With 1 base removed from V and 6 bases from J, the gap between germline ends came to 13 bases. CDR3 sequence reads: CASSLGGAGRNEQFF. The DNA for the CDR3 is TGTGCCAGCAGCTTAGGGGGTGCGGGGCGCAATGAGCAGTTCTTC.